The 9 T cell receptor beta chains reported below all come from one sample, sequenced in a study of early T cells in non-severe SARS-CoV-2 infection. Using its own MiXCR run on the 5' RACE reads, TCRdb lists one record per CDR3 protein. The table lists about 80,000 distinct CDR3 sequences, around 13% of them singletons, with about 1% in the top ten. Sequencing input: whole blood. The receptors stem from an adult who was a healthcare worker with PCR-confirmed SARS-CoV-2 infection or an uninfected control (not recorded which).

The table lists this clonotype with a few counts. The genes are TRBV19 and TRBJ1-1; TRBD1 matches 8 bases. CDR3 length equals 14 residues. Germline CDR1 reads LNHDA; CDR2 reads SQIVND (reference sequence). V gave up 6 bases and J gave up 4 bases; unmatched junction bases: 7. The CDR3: CASSDRGRATEAFF. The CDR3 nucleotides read TGTGCCAGTAGCGACAGGGGTAGGGCCACTGAAGCTTTCTTT.

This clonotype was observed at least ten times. CDR3 sequence (DNA): TGTGCCAGCAGTTTACCGGGACAGGTCGCCAAAAACATTCAGTACTTC. It is translated as CASSLPGQVAKNIQYF. The chain joins TRBV28 to TRBJ2-4; TRBD1 agrees at 8 bases. The CDR3 extends over 16 amino acids. The V and J ends lost 2 bases and 1 base, in that order; junction bases with no gene match: 4. Germline V gene lookup returns CDR1 MDHEN and CDR2 SYDVKM.

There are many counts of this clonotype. This CDR3 is CASSPDRGPYNEQFF. The CDR3 bases are TGTGCCAGCAGCCCGGACAGGGGGCCCTACAATGAGCAGTTCTTC. This chain joins TRBV7-2 and TRBJ2-1, with 11 nucleotides matching TRBD1. The length of the CDR3 is 15 residues. CDR1 is SGHTA, CDR2 FQGNSA, per germline. V was clipped by 5 bases and J by 2 bases; unmatched bases: 2.

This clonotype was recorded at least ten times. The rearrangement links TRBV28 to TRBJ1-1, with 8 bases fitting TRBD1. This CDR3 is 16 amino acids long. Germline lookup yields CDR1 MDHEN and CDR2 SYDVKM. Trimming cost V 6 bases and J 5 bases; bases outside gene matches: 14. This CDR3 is CASSRGQGSFRTEAFF. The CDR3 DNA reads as TGTGCCAGCAGCCGAGGACAGGGAAGCTTTCGTACTGAAGCTTTCTTT.

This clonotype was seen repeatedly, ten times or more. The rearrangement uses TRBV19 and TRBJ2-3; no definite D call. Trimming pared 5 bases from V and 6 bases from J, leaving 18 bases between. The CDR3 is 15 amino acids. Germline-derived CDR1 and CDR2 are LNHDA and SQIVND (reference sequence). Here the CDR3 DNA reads TGTGCCAGTAGTCAAGACCGGAGAGTACAGGATACGCAGTATTTT. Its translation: CASSQDRRVQDTQYF. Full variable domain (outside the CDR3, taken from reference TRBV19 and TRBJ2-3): DGGITQSPKYLFRKEGQNVTLSCEQNLNHDAMYWYRQDPGQGLRLIYYSQIVNDFQKGDIAEGYSVSREKKESFPLTVTSAQKNPTAFYLCASSQDRRVQDTQYFGPGTRLTVL.

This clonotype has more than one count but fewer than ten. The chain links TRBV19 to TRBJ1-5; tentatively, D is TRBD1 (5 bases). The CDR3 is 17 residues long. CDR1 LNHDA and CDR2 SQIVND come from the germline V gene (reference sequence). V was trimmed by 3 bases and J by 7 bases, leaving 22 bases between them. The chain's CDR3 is CASSISEYREDTQPQHF. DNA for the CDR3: TGTGCCAGTAGTATTTCGGAGTATCGGGAGGACACCCAGCCCCAGCATTTT. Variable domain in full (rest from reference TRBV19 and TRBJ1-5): DGGITQSPKYLFRKEGQNVTLSCEQNLNHDAMYWYRQDPGQGLRLIYYSQIVNDFQKGDIAEGYSVSREKKESFPLTVTSAQKNPTAFYLCASSISEYREDTQPQHFGDGTRLSIL.

DNA of the CDR3: TGTGCCAGCAGCTTGGTATCTGTTAAAGAGACCCAGTACTTC. It encodes CASSLVSVKETQYF. This chain uses TRBV5-6 with TRBJ2-5; D gene ambiguous. Germline-derived CDR1 and CDR2 are SGHDT and YYEEEE. The CDR3 has 14 amino acids. V lost 0 bases and J 3 bases, leaving 9 bases between the germline ends.

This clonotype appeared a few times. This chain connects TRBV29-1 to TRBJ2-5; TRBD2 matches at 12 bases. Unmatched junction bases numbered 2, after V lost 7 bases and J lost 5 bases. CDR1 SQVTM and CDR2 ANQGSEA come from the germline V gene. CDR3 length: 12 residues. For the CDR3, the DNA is TGCAGCGCTAGCGGGGGGGAGGAGACCCAGTACTTC. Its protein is CSASGGEETQYF.

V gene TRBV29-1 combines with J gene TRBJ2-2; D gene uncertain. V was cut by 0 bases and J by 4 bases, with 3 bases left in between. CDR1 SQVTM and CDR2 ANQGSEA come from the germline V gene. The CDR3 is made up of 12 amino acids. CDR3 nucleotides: TGCAGCGTTGAAGATAGCACCGGGGAGCTGTTTTTT. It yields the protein CSVEDSTGELFF.